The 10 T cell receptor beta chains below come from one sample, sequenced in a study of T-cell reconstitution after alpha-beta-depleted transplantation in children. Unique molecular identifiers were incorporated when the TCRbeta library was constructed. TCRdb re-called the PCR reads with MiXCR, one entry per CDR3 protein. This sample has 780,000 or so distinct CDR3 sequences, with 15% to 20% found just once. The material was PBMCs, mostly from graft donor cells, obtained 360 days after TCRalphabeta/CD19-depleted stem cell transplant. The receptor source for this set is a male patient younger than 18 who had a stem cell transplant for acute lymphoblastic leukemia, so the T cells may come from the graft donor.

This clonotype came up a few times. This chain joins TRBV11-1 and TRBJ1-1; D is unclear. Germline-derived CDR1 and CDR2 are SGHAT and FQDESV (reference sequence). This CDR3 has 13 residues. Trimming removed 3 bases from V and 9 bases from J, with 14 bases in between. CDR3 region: CASSFTKASKAFF. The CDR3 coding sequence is TGTGCCAGCAGCTTTACAAAGGCTTCAAAAGCTTTCTTT.

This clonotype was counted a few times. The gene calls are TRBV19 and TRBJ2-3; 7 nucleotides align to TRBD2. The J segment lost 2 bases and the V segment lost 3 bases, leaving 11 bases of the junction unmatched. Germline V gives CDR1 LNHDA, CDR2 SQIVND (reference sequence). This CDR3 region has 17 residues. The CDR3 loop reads CASSIVTSPFNTDTQYF. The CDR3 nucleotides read TGTGCCAGTAGTATTGTGACTAGCCCCTTCAACACAGATACGCAGTATTTT. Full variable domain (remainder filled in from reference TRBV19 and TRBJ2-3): DGGITQSPKYLFRKEGQNVTLSCEQNLNHDAMYWYRQDPGQGLRLIYYSQIVNDFQKGDIAEGYSVSREKKESFPLTVTSAQKNPTAFYLCASSIVTSPFNTDTQYFGPGTRLTVL.

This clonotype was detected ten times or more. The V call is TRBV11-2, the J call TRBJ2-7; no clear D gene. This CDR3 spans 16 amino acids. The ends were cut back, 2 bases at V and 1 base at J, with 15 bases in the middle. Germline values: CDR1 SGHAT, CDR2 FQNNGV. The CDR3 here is CASSLKKREPSYEQYF. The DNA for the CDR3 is TGTGCCAGCAGCTTAAAGAAAAGGGAACCGTCCTACGAGCAGTACTTC.

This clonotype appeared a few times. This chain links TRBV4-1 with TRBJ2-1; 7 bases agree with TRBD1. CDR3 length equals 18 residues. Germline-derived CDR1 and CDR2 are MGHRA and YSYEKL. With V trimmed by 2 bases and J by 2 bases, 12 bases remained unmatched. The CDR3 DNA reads TGCGCCAGCAGCCAACCTATAATTACAGGGGTCCCCTACAATGAGCAGTTCTTC. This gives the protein CASSQPIITGVPYNEQFF.

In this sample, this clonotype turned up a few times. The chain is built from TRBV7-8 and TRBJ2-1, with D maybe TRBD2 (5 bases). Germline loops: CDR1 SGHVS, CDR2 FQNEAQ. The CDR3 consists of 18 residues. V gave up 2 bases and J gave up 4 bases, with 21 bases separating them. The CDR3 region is CASSLRSRAQSAYNEQFF. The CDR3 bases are TGTGCCAGCAGCTTACGCTCGAGGGCCCAAAGTGCGTACAATGAGCAGTTCTTC. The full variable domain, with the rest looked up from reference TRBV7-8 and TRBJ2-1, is GAGVSQSPRYKVAKRGQDVALRCDPISGHVSLFWYQQALGQGPEFLTYFQNEAQLDKSGLPSDRFFAERPEGSVSTLKIQRTQQEDSAVYLCASSLRSRAQSAYNEQFFGPGTRLTVL.

The chain's CDR3 is CSVEDDRTPGNTIYF. Here the CDR3 DNA reads TGCAGCGTTGAAGACGACAGGACGCCTGGAAACACCATATATTTT. V is TRBV29-1 and J is TRBJ1-3; perhaps TRBD1 as D (6 bases). V was pared by 0 bases and J by 2 bases, with 11 bases between. The CDR3 sequence is 15 residues long. Per germline, CDR1 SQVTM and CDR2 ANQGSEA.

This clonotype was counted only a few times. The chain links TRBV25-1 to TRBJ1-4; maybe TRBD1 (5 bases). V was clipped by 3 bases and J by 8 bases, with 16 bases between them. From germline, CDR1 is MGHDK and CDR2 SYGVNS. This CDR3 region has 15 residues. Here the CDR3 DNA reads TGTGCCAGCAGTGAGGGGCAGGCCAGAAGGGAAAAACTGTTTTTT. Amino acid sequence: CASSEGQARREKLFF.

CDR3 nucleotides: TGCAGTGGACAACTACAGGGTAACATTCAGTACTTC. Translating it yields CSGQLQGNIQYF. The chain joins TRBV20-1 to TRBJ2-4; D possibly corresponds to TRBD1 (6 bases). Germline CDR1 reads DFQATT; CDR2 reads SNEGSKA (reference sequence). V was cut by 7 bases and J by 7 bases, with 14 bases left in between. This CDR3 has 12 residues.

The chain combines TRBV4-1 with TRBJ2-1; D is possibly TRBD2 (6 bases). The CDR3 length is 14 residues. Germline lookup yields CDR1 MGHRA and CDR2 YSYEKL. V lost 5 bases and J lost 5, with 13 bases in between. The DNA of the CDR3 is TGCGCCAGCAGCGATCGGACTAAGGACAATGAGCAGTTCTTC. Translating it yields CASSDRTKDNEQFF.

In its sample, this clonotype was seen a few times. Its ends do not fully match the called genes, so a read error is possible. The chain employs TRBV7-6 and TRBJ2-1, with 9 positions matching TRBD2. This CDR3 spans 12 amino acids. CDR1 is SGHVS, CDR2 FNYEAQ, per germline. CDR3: CASSLWREGAVF. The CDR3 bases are TGTGCCAGCAGCTTATGGCGGGAGGGCGCTGTCTTC.